The rows below give T cell receptor beta chains drawn from one sample of a study of CD8 T cells in Susac syndrome. Each CDR3 protein is one row after TCRdb ran MiXCR on the immunoSEQ multiplex PCR reads. The top ten clones hold 0.085% to 0.1% of a sample with about 210,000 distinct CDR3 sequences, nearly 97% of them seen once. Source material: CD4+ T cells from PBMCs. Source of these receptors: a human donor with multiple sclerosis. The CDR3 runs from the conserved cysteine through the conserved F or W. D genes are given only for firm matches. Clone size is given for some rows only: seen once, a few or many times, or a class if the clone is expanded.

v_gene: TRBV20-1
j_gene: TRBJ2-7
d_gene: .
abundance: .
len: 13
CDR3nt: TGCAGTGCTAGAGACAGGTTGCTGGGCGAGCAGTACTTC
CDR3aa: CSARDRLLGEQYF

v_gene: TRBV20-1
j_gene: TRBJ2-7
d_gene: TRBD2
abundance: once
len: 13
CDR3nt: TGCAGTGCTCGACTAGCTAAACTATACGAGCAGTACTTC
CDR3aa: CSARLAKLYEQYF

v_gene: TRBV20-1
j_gene: TRBJ2-5
d_gene: .
abundance: .
len: 10
CDR3nt: TGCAGTGCTCACAAAGAGACCCAGTACTTC
CDR3aa: CSAHKETQYF

v_gene: TRBV9
j_gene: TRBJ2-3
d_gene: TRBD2
abundance: .
len: 15
CDR3nt: TGTGCCAGCAGCAGAACTAGCGGGCGTACAGATACGCAGTATTTT
CDR3aa: CASSRTSGRTDTQYF

v_gene: TRBV9
j_gene: TRBJ2-3
d_gene: .
abundance: .
len: 15
CDR3nt: TGTGCCAGCAGCGTAGCCACTCCCCGTGGGGATACGCAGTATTTT
CDR3aa: CASSVATPRGDTQYF

v_gene: TRBV25-1
j_gene: TRBJ2-7
d_gene: .
abundance: .
len: 13
CDR3nt: TGTGCCAGCAGTAATGAACTACCCTACGAGCAGTACTTC
CDR3aa: CASSNELPYEQYF

v_gene: TRBV29-1
j_gene: TRBJ2-5
d_gene: .
abundance: .
len: 13
CDR3nt: TGCAGCGTGCAGGCAGGGATGGCGGAGACCCAGTACTTC
CDR3aa: CSVQAGMAETQYF

v_gene: TRBV20-1
j_gene: TRBJ2-7
d_gene: .
abundance: .
len: 11
CDR3nt: TGCAGTGCTAGAGCCCTCTACGAGCAGTACTTC
CDR3aa: CSARALYEQYF

v_gene: TRBV28
j_gene: TRBJ1-5
d_gene: .
abundance: .
len: 14
CDR3nt: TGTGCCAGCAGCTCCCCGCGAACAAATCAGCCCCAGCATTTT
CDR3aa: CASSSPRTNQPQHF

v_gene: TRBV6-5
j_gene: TRBJ2-7
d_gene: TRBD2
abundance: .
len: 15
CDR3nt: TGTGCCAGCAGGGGAGGGGACTCCGGGGCCTACGAGCAGTACTTC
CDR3aa: CASRGGDSGAYEQYF

v_gene: TRBV11-2
j_gene: TRBJ2-4
d_gene: .
abundance: .
len: 13
CDR3nt: TGTGCCAGCAGCGCCCCGATGGAAAACATTCAGTACTTC
CDR3aa: CASSAPMENIQYF

v_gene: TRBV24-1
j_gene: TRBJ2-5
d_gene: TRBD2
abundance: .
len: 17
CDR3nt: TGTGCCACCAGTGATTTCCCGGGACTAGCGGGGAAAGAGACCCAGTACTTC
CDR3aa: CATSDFPGLAGKETQYF

v_gene: TRBV29-1
j_gene: TRBJ2-7
d_gene: .
abundance: .
len: 13
CDR3nt: TGCAGCGTAGAAAAAAGGGGGGGAAGCGAGCAGTACTTC
CDR3aa: CSVEKRGGSEQYF

v_gene: TRBV14
j_gene: TRBJ2-1
d_gene: TRBD2
abundance: .
len: 15
CDR3nt: TGTGCCAGCAGCCCCCTGGGGGGGGCCTACAATGAGCAGTTCTTC
CDR3aa: CASSPLGGAYNEQFF

v_gene: TRBV5-1
j_gene: TRBJ1-2
d_gene: TRBD1
abundance: .
len: 14
CDR3nt: TGCGCCAGCAGCTTGGGACAGGGGGCCGTCGGCTACACCTTC
CDR3aa: CASSLGQGAVGYTF

v_gene: TRBV29-1
j_gene: TRBJ1-1
d_gene: .
abundance: .
len: 11
CDR3nt: TGCAGCGTGACACATATTCCTGAAGCTTTCTTT
CDR3aa: CSVTHIPEAFF

v_gene: TRBV30
j_gene: TRBJ2-7
d_gene: .
abundance: .
len: 14
CDR3nt: TGTGCCTGGACCTGGCGCGGAGCCCTCTCCGAGCAGTACTTC
CDR3aa: CAWTWRGALSEQYF

v_gene: TRBV2
j_gene: TRBJ2-5
d_gene: .
abundance: .
len: 13
CDR3nt: TGTGCCAGCAGTGAACAGGTTCAAGAGACCCAGTACTTC
CDR3aa: CASSEQVQETQYF

v_gene: TRBV20-1
j_gene: TRBJ1-1
d_gene: .
abundance: .
len: 13
CDR3nt: TGCAGTGCTAGGGACAGCCCGAACACTGAAGCTTTCTTT
CDR3aa: CSARDSPNTEAFF

v_gene: TRBV9
j_gene: TRBJ2-3
d_gene: .
abundance: .
len: 14
CDR3nt: TGTGCCAGCAGCGTAGTGGGGCAAGCAGATACGCAGTATTTT
CDR3aa: CASSVVGQADTQYF

v_gene: TRBV30
j_gene: TRBJ2-7
d_gene: .
abundance: .
len: 12
CDR3nt: TGTGCCTGGAGTGTAGGGGAGGAAAGTAGGTACTTC
CDR3aa: CAWSVGEESRYF

v_gene: TRBV3-1
j_gene: TRBJ2-1
d_gene: TRBD2
abundance: .
len: 15
CDR3nt: TGTGCCAGCAGCCAAGATGGCGGGGGATATGATGAGCAGTTCTTC
CDR3aa: CASSQDGGGYDEQFF

v_gene: TRBV3-1
j_gene: TRBJ2-7
d_gene: TRBD2
abundance: .
len: 17
CDR3nt: TGTGCCAGCAGCCATAAAGCGACCGGGACTAGCTCCTACGAGCAGTACTTC
CDR3aa: CASSHKATGTSSYEQYF

v_gene: TRBV29-1
j_gene: TRBJ2-3
d_gene: TRBD1
abundance: .
len: 14
CDR3nt: TGCAGCGTTTCTAGGACAGGCCAAGCGGATACGCAGTATTTT
CDR3aa: CSVSRTGQADTQYF

v_gene: TRBV9
j_gene: TRBJ1-5
d_gene: .
abundance: once
len: 13
CDR3nt: TGTGCCAGCAGCGCAGATACAGGTCAGCCCCAGCATTTT
CDR3aa: CASSADTGQPQHF

v_gene: TRBV30
j_gene: TRBJ1-2
d_gene: .
abundance: .
len: 13
CDR3nt: TGTGCCTGGAGACAGGAGGCCATCCCTGGCTACACCTTC
CDR3aa: CAWRQEAIPGYTF

v_gene: TRBV15
j_gene: TRBJ2-7
d_gene: TRBD2
abundance: .
len: 17
CDR3nt: TGTGCCACCAGCAGAGACCCGTCCCTAGCGGGGGTGGGGGAGCAGTACTTC
CDR3aa: CATSRDPSLAGVGEQYF

v_gene: TRBV12-3/TRBV12-4
j_gene: TRBJ1-5
d_gene: TRBD1
abundance: .
len: 16
CDR3nt: TGTGCCAGCAGTTCCCAAACAGGGGGCGGCAATCAGCCCCAGCATTTT
CDR3aa: CASSSQTGGGNQPQHF

v_gene: TRBV20-1
j_gene: TRBJ2-5
d_gene: .
abundance: .
len: 14
CDR3nt: TGCAGTGCTATGGGGCAGGGAATAGGAGAGACCCAGTACTTC
CDR3aa: CSAMGQGIGETQYF

v_gene: TRBV15
j_gene: TRBJ1-5
d_gene: TRBD1
abundance: .
len: 15
CDR3nt: TGTGCCACCAGCAGACCTGGGACAGGCAATCAGCCCCAGCATTTT
CDR3aa: CATSRPGTGNQPQHF

v_gene: TRBV12-3/TRBV12-4
j_gene: TRBJ2-7
d_gene: .
abundance: .
len: 13
CDR3nt: TGTGCCAGCTCTAGGGCAGGGGACTACGAGCAGTACTTC
CDR3aa: CASSRAGDYEQYF

v_gene: TRBV15
j_gene: TRBJ2-3
d_gene: TRBD1
abundance: .
len: 15
CDR3nt: TGTGCCACCAGCAGGGGGGACAGATTTACAGATACGCAGTATTTT
CDR3aa: CATSRGDRFTDTQYF

v_gene: TRBV20-1
j_gene: TRBJ1-2
d_gene: .
abundance: .
len: 13
CDR3nt: TGCAGTGCTAGAGAGGACAGTACCTATGGCTACACCTTC
CDR3aa: CSAREDSTYGYTF

v_gene: TRBV9
j_gene: TRBJ2-7
d_gene: .
abundance: once
len: 14
CDR3nt: TGTGCCAGCAGCCCCGGCCAGGGATCCCACGAGCAGTACTTC
CDR3aa: CASSPGQGSHEQYF

v_gene: TRBV12-3/TRBV12-4
j_gene: TRBJ2-7
d_gene: TRBD2
abundance: .
len: 16
CDR3nt: TGTGCCAGCAGTGATTTAGCAGGGACTAGAGCCTACGAGCAGTACTTC
CDR3aa: CASSDLAGTRAYEQYF

v_gene: TRBV6-2/TRBV6-3
j_gene: TRBJ1-1
d_gene: TRBD1
abundance: .
len: 15
CDR3nt: TGTGCCAGCAGCCTCGCTAGGGACAGAGGCACTGAAGCTTTCTTT
CDR3aa: CASSLARDRGTEAFF

v_gene: TRBV15
j_gene: TRBJ1-6
d_gene: .
abundance: .
len: 16
CDR3nt: TGTGCCACCAGCAAACAATTTCCGGGGCCTAATTCACCCCTCCACTTT
CDR3aa: CATSKQFPGPNSPLHF